Included here is one TCR beta chain sequence, with context. Its target is not known. This sample was taken from a study of T cell responses to AZD1222 COVID-19 vaccine. The CDR3 is made up of 13 amino acids. Per germline, CDR1 LNHDA and CDR2 SQIVND (reference sequence). The V end was cut by 5 bases, the J end by 4 bases, with 11 bases between. Profiled with immunoSEQ multiplex PCR; TCRdb holds only in-frame clones, not every one. The sample consists of under 200,000 clones, more than 70% of them appearing once. General study findings and limits: Repertoire sampling happened only post peak T cell response.

This clonotype was sampled from an adult in good health. The chain carries TRBV19 and TRBJ1-1, with no clear D. The sample was peripheral blood, taken on day 0 of AZD1222 vaccination. The CDR3 protein is CASSVTVSTEAFF. The CDR3 nucleotides are TGTGCCAGTAGTGTCACAGTTAGCACTGAAGCTTTCTTT.